These T cell receptor beta chains were read from a single sample in a study of T cell changes during pregnancy in multiple sclerosis. Generated by immunoSEQ multiplex PCR, the TCRdb table keeps only in-frame clones and is missing some. The table records fewer than 90,000 clones, around 93% of them present only once. Here the sequenced sample was peripheral blood, taken in the third trimester of pregnancy. These TCRs come from a female donor in good health, enrolled as a control in a pregnancy study. CDR3s include the opening cysteine and the closing phenylalanine or tryptophan. The order of the fields is V gene, J gene, D gene, CDR3 length, clone size, CDR3 DNA, CDR3 protein. D genes are given only for firm matches. Not all rows give a size; the values are once, few, many and, for expanded clones, a class.

V: TRBV4-1; J: TRBJ2-5; D: TRBD2; length: 14; size: once; DNA: TGCGCCAGCAGCCCCTTAGCGGGACTGGAGACCCAGTACTTC; CDR3: CASSPLAGLETQYF
V: TRBV5-1; J: TRBJ1-1; D: TRBD1; length: 14; size: .; DNA: TGCGCCAGCAGCTTCCAGGGGGGGAACACTGAAGCTTTCTTT; CDR3: CASSFQGGNTEAFF
V: TRBV28; J: TRBJ1-2; D: TRBD1; length: 14; size: .; DNA: TGTGCCAGCAAAAGGACAGGGGGTGGCCCTGGCTACACCTTC; CDR3: CASKRTGGGPGYTF
V: TRBV6-1; J: TRBJ2-1; D: .; length: 15; size: .; DNA: TGTGCCAGCAGTGAAAGGCGGGGTTCCTACAATGAGCAGTTCTTC; CDR3: CASSERRGSYNEQFF
V: TRBV6-6; J: TRBJ2-5; D: TRBD1; length: 13; size: .; DNA: TGTGCCAGCAGTTCACAGGGGTGGGAGACCCAGTACTTC; CDR3: CASSSQGWETQYF
V: TRBV5-6; J: TRBJ1-1; D: .; length: 15; size: .; DNA: TGTGCCAGCAGCTTGGGGGTAGAGGCGAACACTGAAGCTTTCTTT; CDR3: CASSLGVEANTEAFF
V: TRBV5-1; J: TRBJ2-7; D: .; length: 15; size: .; DNA: TGCGCCAGCAGCTTTACCGGGACTCACATCTACGAGCAGTACTTC; CDR3: CASSFTGTHIYEQYF
V: TRBV19; J: TRBJ1-5; D: .; length: 14; size: .; DNA: TGTGCCAGTAGTGTCACAGGTTCAAATCAGCCCCAGCATTTT; CDR3: CASSVTGSNQPQHF
V: TRBV5-4; J: TRBJ1-5; D: .; length: 15; size: .; DNA: TGTGCCAGCAGCTTGGACCCAGGGAGGAATCAGCCCCAGCATTTT; CDR3: CASSLDPGRNQPQHF
V: TRBV29-1; J: TRBJ2-1; D: .; length: 17; size: .; DNA: TGCAGCGGGAGCGGCTCGTCGGGCACAACGTCTTACAATGAGCAGTTCTTC; CDR3: CSGSGSSGTTSYNEQFF
V: TRBV27; J: TRBJ2-1; D: TRBD2; length: 12; size: .; DNA: TGTGCCAGCAGTGGCCTAGCGGGACCTCAGTTCTTC; CDR3: CASSGLAGPQFF
V: TRBV28; J: TRBJ1-5; D: TRBD1; length: 17; size: .; DNA: TGTGCCAGCACTCCCCCGGTAAAGGGGGACAGGGATCAGCCCCAGCATTTT; CDR3: CASTPPVKGDRDQPQHF
V: TRBV20-1; J: TRBJ1-5; D: .; length: 11; size: .; DNA: TGCAGTGCACAGAATAATCAGCCCCAGCATTTT; CDR3: CSAQNNQPQHF
V: TRBV15; J: TRBJ1-4; D: TRBD1; length: 17; size: .; DNA: TGTGCCACCAGCCCCCGCGACAGGGGTCAGACTAATGAAAAACTGTTTTTT; CDR3: CATSPRDRGQTNEKLFF
V: TRBV21-1; J: TRBJ2-2; D: .; length: 14; size: .; DNA: TGTGCCACAAGGGGCAGGGAAGTACCCGGGGAGCTGTTTTTT; CDR3: CATRGREVPGELFF
V: TRBV7-2; J: TRBJ2-2; D: .; length: 16; size: .; DNA: TGTGCCAGCAGCCCTAGGCCTACAGGGCACACCGGGGAGCTGTTTTTT; CDR3: CASSPRPTGHTGELFF
V: TRBV5-4; J: TRBJ2-2; D: .; length: 12; size: once; DNA: TGTGCCAGCAGCCCCGTTGTCGGGGAGCTGTTTTTT; CDR3: CASSPVVGELFF
V: TRBV15; J: TRBJ2-1; D: TRBD2; length: 19; size: .; DNA: TGTGCCACCAGCAGAGATCTTTCGGCTAGCGGGCCGTCCTACAATGAGCAGTTCTTC; CDR3: CATSRDLSASGPSYNEQFF
V: TRBV7-8; J: TRBJ2-6; D: TRBD1; length: 18; size: .; DNA: TGTGCCAGCAGCTTAATACCGGGACAGGGATCTGGGGCCAACGTCCTGACTTTC; CDR3: CASSLIPGQGSGANVLTF
V: TRBV5-4; J: TRBJ1-3; D: TRBD1; length: 15; size: .; DNA: TGTGCCAGCGGGGATAACAGGGGTTCTGGAAACACCATATATTTT; CDR3: CASGDNRGSGNTIYF
V: TRBV9; J: TRBJ1-2; D: TRBD1; length: 14; size: .; DNA: TGTGCCAGCAGCGAACCAGGGGGCGCCTATGGCTACACCTTC; CDR3: CASSEPGGAYGYTF
V: TRBV2; J: TRBJ2-5; D: .; length: 13; size: .; DNA: TGTGCCAGCAGCGTACAGGGTTTGGAGACCCAGTACTTC; CDR3: CASSVQGLETQYF
V: TRBV28; J: TRBJ1-3; D: TRBD1; length: 17; size: .; DNA: TGTGCCAGCAGTCCCGGACAGGGGACTCCCTCTGGAAACACCATATATTTT; CDR3: CASSPGQGTPSGNTIYF
V: TRBV2; J: TRBJ2-5; D: TRBD2; length: 15; size: once; DNA: TGTGCCAGCAACCTATCGGGCGGGAGTGGAGAGACCCAGTACTTC; CDR3: CASNLSGGSGETQYF
V: TRBV18; J: TRBJ2-2; D: .; length: 21; size: once; DNA: TGTGCCAGCTCACTCAAAGTGGGAGGAGGAGGAACTAGTACGAACACCGGGGAGCTGTTTTTT; CDR3: CASSLKVGGGGTSTNTGELFF
V: TRBV5-1; J: TRBJ2-7; D: TRBD1; length: 14; size: once; DNA: TGCGCCAGCAGCGTCGGACAGGGTTCCTACGAGCAGTACTTC; CDR3: CASSVGQGSYEQYF
V: TRBV4-1; J: TRBJ2-5; D: TRBD1; length: 18; size: .; DNA: TGCGCCAGCAGCCTAAGGGACAGGGGGCGCGACCCACAAGAGACCCAGTACTTC; CDR3: CASSLRDRGRDPQETQYF
V: TRBV6-4; J: TRBJ2-1; D: TRBD2; length: 15; size: .; DNA: TGTGCCAGCAGTTTACTAGCGGGAGTCTACAATGAGCAGTTCTTC; CDR3: CASSLLAGVYNEQFF
V: TRBV5-4; J: TRBJ2-3; D: TRBD1; length: 16; size: .; DNA: TGTGCCAGCAGCACACGGGACAGGGGGCCCACAGATACGCAGTATTTT; CDR3: CASSTRDRGPTDTQYF
V: TRBV13; J: TRBJ1-2; D: .; length: 14; size: .; DNA: TGTGCCAGCAGCTTAGTGGACAGCGCCTATGGCTACACCTTC; CDR3: CASSLVDSAYGYTF
V: TRBV25-1; J: TRBJ1-1; D: TRBD1; length: 15; size: .; DNA: TGTGCCAGCAGTGAACAACAGGGGTCGAACACTGAAGCTTTCTTT; CDR3: CASSEQQGSNTEAFF
V: TRBV7-2; J: TRBJ2-3; D: .; length: 12; size: once; DNA: TGTGCCAGCCTGCGGGGAACAGATACGCAGTATTTT; CDR3: CASLRGTDTQYF
V: TRBV6-4; J: TRBJ2-1; D: .; length: 17; size: .; DNA: TGTGCCAGCAGTGACTCGTTCGGGACTGCAAACTACAATGAGCAGTTCTTC; CDR3: CASSDSFGTANYNEQFF
V: TRBV20-1; J: TRBJ1-1; D: .; length: 11; size: .; DNA: TGCAGTGCTAGCCAGGTGACTGAAGCTTTCTTT; CDR3: CSASQVTEAFF
V: TRBV2; J: TRBJ2-7; D: TRBD1; length: 13; size: once; DNA: TGTGCCAGTAGGACAGGTGCTACCTACGAGCAGTACTTC; CDR3: CASRTGATYEQYF
V: TRBV9; J: TRBJ2-2; D: .; length: 20; size: .; DNA: TGTGCCAGCAGCGTAGGAGGGTCGGGACAAACACACCGGGGAACCCGGGAGCTGTTTTTT; CDR3: CASSVGGSGQTHRGTRELFF
V: TRBV7-2; J: TRBJ2-1; D: .; length: 13; size: .; DNA: TGTGCCAGCAGCTTTACCCCCCAGGGGGAGCAGTTCTTC; CDR3: CASSFTPQGEQFF
V: TRBV2; J: TRBJ2-7; D: .; length: 17; size: .; DNA: TGTGCCAGCAGCGAAACCCCTCTAAGCGGAAGCTCCTACGAGCAGTACTTC; CDR3: CASSETPLSGSSYEQYF
V: TRBV9; J: TRBJ2-1; D: .; length: 17; size: .; DNA: TGTGCCAGCAGCGGGAAATTTGGCAGGGGGGAATTAAATGAGCAGTTCTTC; CDR3: CASSGKFGRGELNEQFF
V: TRBV5-1; J: TRBJ2-6; D: .; length: 14; size: .; DNA: TGCGCCAGCCAGGCTACCTCTGGGGCCAACGTCCTGACTTTC; CDR3: CASQATSGANVLTF
V: TRBV10-3; J: TRBJ1-5; D: .; length: 12; size: few; DNA: TGTGCCATCAGCGGAGGGAATCAGCCCCAGCATTTT; CDR3: CAISGGNQPQHF
V: TRBV2; J: TRBJ1-3; D: .; length: 16; size: .; DNA: TGTGCCAGCACTATTGGACAGCTGGGTGCTGGAAACACCATATATTTT; CDR3: CASTIGQLGAGNTIYF
V: TRBV5-1; J: TRBJ1-2; D: .; length: 12; size: .; DNA: TGCGCCAGCTCCGAGGACAGCTATGGCTACACCTTC; CDR3: CASSEDSYGYTF
V: TRBV6-1; J: TRBJ1-1; D: .; length: 14; size: medium-sized; DNA: TGTGCCAGCACCCCGGGACATGAAAGCACTGAAGCTTTCTTT; CDR3: CASTPGHESTEAFF
V: TRBV5-7; J: TRBJ2-7; D: .; length: 16; size: .; DNA: TGTGCCAGCAGCTTGGGACCTGACCGGGGGAACTACGAGCAGTACTTC; CDR3: CASSLGPDRGNYEQYF
V: TRBV7-2; J: TRBJ2-7; D: TRBD2; length: 15; size: .; DNA: TGTGCCAGCAGCCTGCGGACTAGCGGAGCCTACGAGCAGTACTTC; CDR3: CASSLRTSGAYEQYF
V: TRBV7-9; J: TRBJ2-2; D: TRBD2; length: 18; size: .; DNA: TGTGCCAGCAACTCTTTAACTAGCGGGAGTTTTGGCACCGGGGAGCTGTTTTTT; CDR3: CASNSLTSGSFGTGELFF
V: TRBV7-9; J: TRBJ2-1; D: TRBD2; length: 18; size: .; DNA: TGTGCCAGCAGCCCCCCCCTCCGCCTAGCGGGAAGTAGGTCTGAGCAGTTCTTC; CDR3: CASSPPLRLAGSRSEQFF
V: TRBV27; J: TRBJ2-5; D: .; length: 15; size: .; DNA: TGTGCCAGCAGTCGATCGACGGGATACCAAGAGACCCAGTACTTC; CDR3: CASSRSTGYQETQYF
V: TRBV6-1; J: TRBJ1-1; D: .; length: 15; size: .; DNA: TGTGCCAGCACCCGGGGGGACCTTCCGAACACTGAAGCTTTCTTT; CDR3: CASTRGDLPNTEAFF
V: TRBV2; J: TRBJ2-7; D: TRBD2; length: 14; size: .; DNA: TGTGCCAGCGAGACTAGCGGGACCTCCTACGAGCAGTACTTC; CDR3: CASETSGTSYEQYF
V: TRBV29-1; J: TRBJ2-1; D: TRBD2; length: 16; size: .; DNA: TGCAGCGCCGGTCGGTTCCGGGAGGACACCTACAATGAGCAGTTCTTC; CDR3: CSAGRFREDTYNEQFF
V: TRBV13; J: TRBJ2-7; D: TRBD1; length: 17; size: .; DNA: TGTGCCAGCAGCTTATCAGGGTGGGGGACAGTAGCCTACGAGCAGTACTTC; CDR3: CASSLSGWGTVAYEQYF
V: TRBV19; J: TRBJ2-7; D: TRBD1; length: 13; size: few; DNA: TGTGCCAGTAGCCCACAGGGGGCCTACGAGCAGTACTTC; CDR3: CASSPQGAYEQYF
V: TRBV4-1; J: TRBJ2-7; D: .; length: 13; size: .; DNA: TGCGCCAGCAGCCAAGAGGGACTGGACGAGCAGTACTTC; CDR3: CASSQEGLDEQYF
V: TRBV28; J: TRBJ1-5; D: TRBD1; length: 15; size: .; DNA: TGTGCCAGCAGAAGACAGGGGGCTGGACATCAGCCCCAGCATTTT; CDR3: CASRRQGAGHQPQHF
V: TRBV4-2; J: TRBJ2-7; D: .; length: 16; size: .; DNA: TGTGCCAGCAGCTCAGGGGTCCCAGCACGGGATCACGAGCAGTACTTC; CDR3: CASSSGVPARDHEQYF
V: TRBV7-9; J: TRBJ1-1; D: TRBD1; length: 13; size: .; DNA: TGTGCCAGCAGCTTAGTCCAGGGGGCAAAGGCTTTCTTT; CDR3: CASSLVQGAKAFF
V: TRBV19; J: TRBJ1-1; D: .; length: 16; size: .; DNA: TGTGCCAGTAGTATAGCCCAGAGGACACCTTACACTGAAGCTTTCTTT; CDR3: CASSIAQRTPYTEAFF